This T cell receptor (beta chain) is from a study of T cell responses to AZD1222 COVID-19 vaccine. Repertoires were generated with immunoSEQ multiplex PCR, while TCRdb's copy carries only in-frame clones and drops some. The table shows approximately 120,000 clones, with about 90% occurring only once. This CDR3 contains 15 residues. Trimming stripped 3 bases from V and 4 bases from J, with 15 bases between. Germline assignment: CDR1 LNHDA and CDR2 SQIVND (reference sequence). Study results and limitations: Spike-spanning, vaccine-associated CD4 TCRs were dominant at 160-218 and 743-854. Spike-specific TCR breadth and depth rose after two AZD1222 doses. Samples come after the peak T cell response, not at day 14.

Regarding this clone: No antigen is known for it.

The clonotype was recovered from an adult in good health. The specimen was peripheral blood, collected on day 0 of AZD1222 vaccination. This rearrangement joins TRBV19 to TRBJ1-1; no reliable D call. The CDR3, as DNA: TGTGCCAGTAGTATGGCGGGTCGTAGCAGCACTGAAGCTTTCTTT. This encodes CASSMAGRSSTEAFF. The entire variable domain, with the rest obtained from reference TRBV19 and TRBJ1-1, is as follows: DGGITQSPKYLFRKEGQNVTLSCEQNLNHDAMYWYRQDPGQGLRLIYYSQIVNDFQKGDIAEGYSVSREKKESFPLTVTSAQKNPTAFYLCASSMAGRSSTEAFFGQGTRLTVV.